One T cell receptor beta chain is described in this entry. This CDR3 region has 15 residues. V lost 6 bases to trimming and J lost 2 bases, with 14 bases between them. Germline CDR1 is MNHEY and CDR2 is SVGAGI. These data originate in a study of control samples from healthy donors and cancer patients. The table came from immunoSEQ multiplex PCR; TCRdb's copy has only in-frame clones and leaves some out. The table lists about 130,000 clones, 80% to 95% of them singletons. The sequence was collected from a man aged 18 to 30 in good health. Material: blood. The rearrangement joins TRBV6-5 to TRBJ1-5; possible D gene TRBD1, 5 bases. The CDR3 here is CASSLGPRGNQPQHF. For the CDR3, the DNA is TGTGCCAGCAGCTTGGGACCTAGGGGCAATCAGCCCCAGCATTTT.